One sample yielded the 22 T cell receptor beta chains listed below, sequenced in a study of regulatory T cells in long-lasting Graves disease. Time point noted: newly diagnosed GD, antithyroid drugs for less than 3 months. There was RNA extracted from PBMCs, and the TCR library was made from it. CDR3 regions were amplified by Arm-PCR using iRepertoire HTBI primers to build TCR beta libraries. MiXCR, run by TCRdb on the multiplex PCR reads, gives a single entry per CDR3 protein. This sample has about 560,000 distinct CDR3 sequences, with roughly 16% found just once. These data were likewise used in another study, on T cells in Graves' hyperthyroidism and ophthalmopathy.

This sample comprised peripheral blood mononuclear cells (PBMCs), obtained at new diagnosis, from a patient treated with antithyroid drugs. These receptors were collected from a man between 18 and 29 years old with Graves disease.

This clonotype has at least ten counts. The V call is TRBV6-1, the J call TRBJ1-1; no clear D. The V and J ends lost 4 bases and 7 bases respectively, with 13 bases between them. CDR1 and CDR2 from the germline V gene are MNHNS and SASEGT. The CDR3 consists of 13 residues. The CDR3 loop reads CASSGPGKGEAFF. CDR3 nucleotides: TGTGCCAGCAGTGGCCCCGGGAAGGGTGAAGCTTTCTTT.

This clonotype was recorded at least ten times. The J gene is TRBJ2-5, the V gene TRBV20-1; 8 nucleotides line up with TRBD2. Per germline, CDR1 DFQATT and CDR2 SNEGSKA (reference sequence). J was trimmed by 2 bases and V by 1 base; bases with no gene match: 6. This CDR3 comprises 15 residues. In DNA, the CDR3 is TGCAGTGCTAGAGCCTTAACTAGCGGACAAGAGACCCAGTACTTC. This codes for CSARALTSGQETQYF.

This clonotype was detected a few times. The chain joins TRBV3-1 to TRBJ2-3, with 7 bases that match TRBD2. The germline V gene has CDR1 LGHDT and CDR2 YNNKEL (reference sequence). The CDR3 spans 16 residues. V gave up 7 bases and J gave up 0 bases; unmatched junction bases: 10. DNA for the CDR3: TGTGCCAGCAAGGCCGACGCTAGCGGAAGCACAGATACGCAGTATTTT. It yields the protein CASKADASGSTDTQYF.

This clonotype was counted ten times or more. This sequence joins TRBV6-1 and TRBJ2-3, with TRBD1 matching over 10 bases. The trim removed 8 bases at V and 2 bases at J, leaving 4 bases unmatched. CDR3 length equals 14 residues. The V gene's germline CDR1 is MNHNS and CDR2 SASEGT. The CDR3 loop reads CASVGTGVTDTQYF. The CDR3 DNA sequence: TGTGCCAGCGTGGGGACAGGGGTCACAGATACGCAGTATTTT.

As regards this clonotype: A much larger clone differs from this one at a single base, so this may be a read error. The gene calls are TRBV28 and TRBJ1-3; D is uncertain. The CDR3 runs to 14 residues. CDR1 and CDR2 (germline): MDHEN, SYDVKM. In nucleotides, the CDR3 is TGTGCCAGCCATAGTCGAGACGAGGGAAACACCGTATATTTT. Amino acid sequence: CASHSRDEGNTVYF. Filled out from reference TRBV28 and TRBJ1-3, the complete variable domain reads DVKVTQSSRYLVKRTGEKVFLECVQDMDHENMFWYRQDPGLGLRLIYFSYDVKMKEKGDIPEGYSVSREKKERFSLILESASTNQTSMYLCASHSRDEGNTVYFGEGSWLTVV.

The table lists this clonotype with many counts. The chain combines TRBV12-3 or TRBV12-4 with TRBJ2-3; D ambiguous. The CDR3 covers 13 residues. V was pared by 3 bases and J by 1 base, with 5 bases between. CDR3 sequence (DNA): TGTGCCAGCAGTTTCGGCGGCACAGATACGCAGTATTTT. Its translation: CASSFGGTDTQYF.

This clonotype was seen many times. The chain combines TRBV7-9 with TRBJ1-2; TRBD1 is a possible D gene (6 bases). The CDR3 runs to 15 residues. Trimming pared 5 bases from V and 3 bases from J, leaving 16 bases between. Germline CDR1 is SEHNR and CDR2 is FQNEAQ (reference sequence). CDR3 residues: CASSPPYQGYYGYTF. The CDR3 DNA sequence: TGTGCCAGCAGCCCGCCCTATCAGGGGTACTATGGCTACACCTTC.

The chain uses TRBV19 and TRBJ2-3; 7 bases fit TRBD2. The ends lost 8 bases at V and 0 bases at J; junction bases unmatched: 14. Germline CDR1 reads LNHDA; CDR2 reads SQIVND (reference sequence). The length of the CDR3 is 17 residues. The CDR3 DNA is TGTGCCAGTTGGGACGGCGGGCGGGAGAGGAGCACAGATACGCAGTATTTT. Protein: CASWDGGRERSTDTQYF.

In its sample, this clonotype was seen a few times. The germline gene is not matched at one end of the junction; a read error may be the cause. This chain connects TRBV6-1 to TRBJ1-1; maybe TRBD1 (6 bases). CDR1 is MNHNS, CDR2 SASEGT, per germline. The CDR3 runs 15 residues. In DNA form, the CDR3 reads TGTGCCGGCAGCCAAGACAGGACCATGAACACTGAAGCTTTCTTT. Its protein is CAGSQDRTMNTEAFF.

This clonotype was counted only a few times. The J gene is TRBJ2-2, the V gene TRBV10-2; 7 bases are a match to TRBD1. In germline, CDR1 is WSHSY, CDR2 SAAADI. The CDR3 covers 15 residues. V dropped 6 bases and J dropped 4; count of bases not matched to a gene: 8. The CDR3 sequence is CASRARRDSTGELFF. CDR3 coding DNA: TGCGCCAGCAGGGCGAGACGGGACAGCACCGGGGAGCTGTTTTTT.

This clonotype was found many times. The CDR3: CSADRGTTYEQYF. Written as DNA, the CDR3 is TGCAGTGCCGACAGGGGTACTACCTACGAGCAGTACTTC. The V gene is TRBV20-1, the J gene TRBJ2-7; the match to TRBD1 covers 8 bases. CDR3 length equals 13 residues. V dropped 6 bases and J dropped 2; count of bases not matched to a gene: 6. The germline CDR1 and CDR2 sequences are DFQATT and SNEGSKA (reference sequence).

On this clonotype itself: An end of the junction differs from the germline gene, which may be a read error. The V gene is TRBV27, the J gene TRBJ2-2, with D perhaps assigned TRBD1 or TRBD2 (5 bases each). Germline V gives CDR1 MNHEY, CDR2 SMNVEV (reference sequence). The CDR3 spans 14 residues. CDR3 in DNA: TGTGCCAGCAGTTTACTAGGGGCTGACGGGGAGCTGCTTTTT. It codes for CASSLLGADGELLF.

Comment on this clonotype: Its ends do not fully match the called genes, so a read error is possible. The chain uses TRBV7-3 and TRBJ1-6; D is possibly TRBD1 (5 bases). CDR3 length: 15 amino acids. In germline, CDR1 is SGHTA, CDR2 FQGTGA. The CDR3, as DNA: TGTACCAGCAGCTTATTTGGGGGAAGTAATTCACCCCTCCACTTT. This translates into CTSSLFGGSNSPLHF. Full variable domain (outside the CDR3, taken from reference TRBV7-3 and TRBJ1-6): GAGVSQTPSNKVTEKGKYVELRCDPISGHTALYWYRQSLGQGPEFLIYFQGTGAADDSGLPNDRFFAVRPEGSVSTLKIQRTERGDSAVYLCTSSLFGGSNSPLHFGNGTRLTVT.

This clonotype came up many times. The rearrangement joins TRBV3-1 to TRBJ1-1; 8 positions match TRBD1. The CDR3 covers 14 residues. The germline V gene has CDR1 LGHDT and CDR2 YNNKEL (reference sequence). The ends lost 0 bases at V and 8 bases at J; junction bases unmatched: 5. CDR3 region: CASSQEKDREEAFF. As DNA, the CDR3 is TGTGCCAGCAGCCAAGAAAAGGACAGGGAGGAAGCTTTCTTT.

This clonotype was seen ten or more times. This chain connects TRBV29-1 to TRBJ2-7; D perhaps matches TRBD2 (5 bases). This CDR3 comprises 15 residues. Per the germline V gene, CDR1 is SQVTM and CDR2 is ANQGSEA. Trimming removed 0 bases from V and 1 base from J, with 13 bases in between. This CDR3 is CSVEDTAETSYEQYF. The CDR3 DNA reads as TGCAGCGTTGAAGATACAGCGGAAACGTCCTACGAGCAGTACTTC.

J is TRBJ1-1 and V is TRBV4-2; D gene ambiguous. Germline-derived CDR1 and CDR2 are LGHNA and YNFKEQ. The CDR3 runs to 14 residues. V gave up 0 bases and J gave up 3 bases, with 8 bases separating them. CDR3 sequence reads: CASSQDGVDTEAFF. Here the CDR3 DNA reads TGTGCCAGCAGCCAAGACGGGGTAGACACTGAAGCTTTCTTT.

This clonotype was observed a handful of times. For the CDR3, the DNA is TGTGCCAGTAAGAGCGGGAGGGCCTTGGGCAATGAGCAGTTCTTC. Translation: CASKSGRALGNEQFF. The J gene is TRBJ2-1, the V gene TRBV19; the match to TRBD2 covers 10 bases. The germline V gene encodes CDR1 LNHDA and CDR2 SQIVND (reference sequence). CDR3 length equals 15 residues. Germline trimming cut 7 bases from V and 6 bases from J; bases unmatched to any gene: 9.

This chain uses TRBV27 with TRBJ2-5; 7 bases match TRBD1. The trim removed 5 bases at V and 2 bases at J, leaving 11 bases unmatched. Germline-derived CDR1 and CDR2 are MNHEY and SMNVEV (reference sequence). CDR3 length: 16 residues. The CDR3 reads CASSTLGRGFQETQYF. CDR3 nucleotides: TGTGCCAGCAGTACCTTGGGCAGGGGGTTTCAAGAGACCCAGTACTTC.

Many counts were recorded for this clonotype. The chain joins TRBV20-1 to TRBJ1-1; D unclear. Trimming removed 6 bases at V and 0 bases at J, with 11 bases between. CDR1 and CDR2 from the germline V gene are DFQATT and SNEGSKA (reference sequence). The CDR3 loop spans 13 amino acids. The CDR3, as DNA: TGCAGTGCGCCTGGGGATCTGAACACTGAAGCTTTCTTT. Amino acid sequence: CSAPGDLNTEAFF.

The chain has TRBV20-1 and TRBJ2-7; 7 positions match TRBD2. The V and J ends lost 5 bases and 7 bases, in that order; junction bases with no gene match: 11. The CDR3 totals 13 residues. From germline, CDR1 is DFQATT and CDR2 SNEGSKA (reference sequence). As DNA, the CDR3 is TGCAGTGCTTCCCCTGGCGGCGGGAGTGAGCAGTACTTC. Encoded protein: CSASPGGGSEQYF.

Remarks on this clonotype: A much bigger clone sits one base away, suggesting this may be a read error. The chain uses TRBV27 and TRBJ2-5; 8 bases line up with TRBD2. Trimming at V came to 5 bases and at J to 5 bases, leaving 10 bases not matched to a gene. CDR1 and CDR2 (germline): MNHEY, SMNVEV (reference sequence). The CDR3 extends over 15 amino acids. CDR3 nucleotide sequence: TGTGCCAGCAGTGGGGTCGGGGGGGCTAGGGAGACCCAGTACTTC. Translated: CASSGVGGARETQYF.

V usage is TRBV29-1 and J usage is TRBJ1-4; D gene uncertain. Germline CDR1 reads SQVTM; CDR2 reads ANQGSEA. Trimming took off 6 bases at V and 1 base at J, with 6 bases between the two ends. CDR3 length equals 12 residues. CDR3: CSVFLTNEKLFF. DNA for the CDR3: TGCAGCGTATTTTTAACTAATGAAAAACTGTTTTTT.